Reported below is one TCR beta chain. Data came from immunoSEQ multiplex PCR; TCRdb stores just in-frame clones and leaves some out. This repertoire shows approximately 76,000 clones, under 95% found once; its top ten account for nearly 8.5%. This CDR3 contains 11 residues. Per germline, CDR1 SNHLY and CDR2 FYNNEI. Trimming shortened V by 4 bases and J by 4 bases, and 4 bases separated the two germline ends. The source of the sample is a study of blood T cell repertoires in COVID-19. The gene calls are TRBV2 and TRBJ2-5, with D unclear. The clonotype was recovered from a human donor in a cohort sampled during active COVID-19. Source material: peripheral blood. CDR3 coding DNA: TGTGCCAGCAGTGCTACAGAGACCCAGTACTTC. Protein product: CASSATETQYF.